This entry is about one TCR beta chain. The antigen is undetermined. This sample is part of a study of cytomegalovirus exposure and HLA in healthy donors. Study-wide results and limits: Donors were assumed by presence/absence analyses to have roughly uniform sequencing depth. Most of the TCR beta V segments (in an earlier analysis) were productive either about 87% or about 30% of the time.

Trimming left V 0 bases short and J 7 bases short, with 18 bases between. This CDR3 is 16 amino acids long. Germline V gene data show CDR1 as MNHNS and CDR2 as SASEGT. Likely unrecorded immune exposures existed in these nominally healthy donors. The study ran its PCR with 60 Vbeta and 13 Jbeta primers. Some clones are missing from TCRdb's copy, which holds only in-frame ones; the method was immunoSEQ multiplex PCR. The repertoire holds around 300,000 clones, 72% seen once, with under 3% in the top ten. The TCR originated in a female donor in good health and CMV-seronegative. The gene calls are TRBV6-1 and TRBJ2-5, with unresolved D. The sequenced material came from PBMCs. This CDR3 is CASSEALGDWRMTQYF. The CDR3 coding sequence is TGTGCCAGCAGTGAAGCCCTGGGCGATTGGCGAATGACCCAGTACTTC.